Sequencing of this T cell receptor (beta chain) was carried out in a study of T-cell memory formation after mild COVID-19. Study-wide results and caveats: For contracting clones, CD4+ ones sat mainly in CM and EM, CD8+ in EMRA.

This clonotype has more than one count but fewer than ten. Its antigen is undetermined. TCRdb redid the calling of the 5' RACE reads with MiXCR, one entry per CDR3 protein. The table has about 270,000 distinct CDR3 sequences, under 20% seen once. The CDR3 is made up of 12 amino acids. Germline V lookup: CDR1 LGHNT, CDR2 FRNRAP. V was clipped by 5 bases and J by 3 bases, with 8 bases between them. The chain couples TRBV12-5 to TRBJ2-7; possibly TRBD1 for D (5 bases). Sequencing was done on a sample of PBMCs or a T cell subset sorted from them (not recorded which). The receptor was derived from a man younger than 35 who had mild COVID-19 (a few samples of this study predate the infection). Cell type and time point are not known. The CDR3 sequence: CASGRQGYEQYF. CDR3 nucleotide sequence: TGTGCTAGTGGTCGCCAGGGCTACGAGCAGTACTTC.